The 26 T cell receptor beta chains in this list originate from one sample, sequenced in a study of blood T cells in healthy people across ages. A second roughly 6 to 11 cycle PCR used barcoded and J-beta primers. Each CDR3 protein gets one entry after TCRdb re-called the 5' RACE reads with MiXCR. This sample has 900,000 to 950,000 distinct CDR3 sequences, with 25% to 35% found just once. The same sample was also studied in work on T cells of mothers and their children.

Material: blood. The receptor set was obtained from a middle-aged woman in good health.

In DNA form, the CDR3 reads TGTGCCAGCAGGTCCTGCCCGGGACAGGGCAATCAGCCCCAGCATTTT. Its translation: CASRSCPGQGNQPQHF. The gene calls are TRBV25-1 and TRBJ1-5; 8 positions agree with TRBD1. The CDR3 sequence is 16 residues long. Germline CDR1 and CDR2: MGHDK and SYGVNS. Trimming cost V 6 bases and J 2 bases; bases outside gene matches: 9.

This clonotype has more than one count but fewer than ten. The rearrangement links TRBV4-1 to TRBJ1-5; no firm D call. Germline assignment: CDR1 MGHRA and CDR2 YSYEKL. The CDR3 length is 15 residues. Trimming shortened V by 0 bases and J by 3 bases, and 9 bases separated the two germline ends. The CDR3 loop is CASSQDPPPNQPQHF. CDR3 coding DNA: TGCGCCAGCAGCCAAGACCCGCCACCCAATCAGCCCCAGCATTTT.

This clonotype was detected only a few times. One junction end does not reproduce the germline sequence, and a read error may be involved. V gene TRBV4-1 combines with J gene TRBJ1-4, with 8 bases lining up with TRBD1. The CDR3 has 16 amino acids. Germline V CDR1 and CDR2: MGHRA, YSYEKL. CDR3 nucleotides: TGCGCCAGCAACCAAGCTCAGGGGGCGGACGGTGAAAAACTGTTTTTT. It specifies CASNQAQGADGEKLFF.

The chain recombines TRBV5-8 with TRBJ1-2, with TRBD1 as a possible D gene (6 bases). The V gene lost 4 bases and the J gene lost 1 base, with 14 bases spanning the gap. Germline CDR1 SGHTS, CDR2 YDEGEE. This CDR3 contains 15 residues. The CDR3 region has the DNA TGTGCCAGCAGCCTGAAACAGGGACATAACTATGGCTACACCTTC. Residues: CASSLKQGHNYGYTF.

Comments on this clonotype: A much larger clone is a single base away; this may be a read error. The chain couples TRBV5-1 to TRBJ2-5, with unresolved D. Germline loops: CDR1 SGHRS, CDR2 YFSETQ. CDR3 length: 17 amino acids. CDR3 nucleotide sequence: TGCGCCGGCAGCGATCCCTCGTGGTACGCAGACCAAGAGACCCAGTACTTC. Translated, it gives CAGSDPSWYADQETQYF. Complete variable domain (other parts from reference TRBV5-1 and TRBJ2-5): KAGVTQTPRYLIKTRGQQVTLSCSPISGHRSVSWYQQTPGQGLQFLFEYFSETQRNKGNFPGRFSGRQFSNSRSEMNVSTLELGDSALYLCAGSDPSWYADQETQYFGPGTRLLVL.

The chain links TRBV13 to TRBJ2-3, with unresolved D. The CDR3 length is 12 residues. The V gene lost 5 bases and the J gene lost 5 bases, with 8 bases spanning the gap. Looked up from germline, CDR1 is PRHDT and CDR2 is FYEKMQ (reference sequence). In DNA, the CDR3 is TGTGCCAGCAGCCGTCAAATAGATACGCAGTATTTT. Protein sequence: CASSRQIDTQYF.

This clonotype was seen a few times. The V call is TRBV20-1, the J call TRBJ1-3; D ambiguous. This CDR3 region has 12 residues. Trimming stripped 6 bases from V and 3 bases from J, with 9 bases between. The germline V gene encodes CDR1 DFQATT and CDR2 SNEGSKA (reference sequence). The CDR3 DNA reads TGCAGTGCATTGGGTAATGGAAACACCATATATTTT. This sequence encodes CSALGNGNTIYF.

The chain is built from TRBV24-1 and TRBJ1-1; D gene unclear. Germline V gives CDR1 KGHDR, CDR2 SFDVKD. V was shortened by 6 bases and J by 8 bases, with 15 bases between the two germline ends. The CDR3 runs to 13 residues. The chain's CDR3 is CATSQFGGGEAFF. The CDR3 DNA is TGTGCCACCAGTCAATTTGGAGGTGGCGAAGCTTTCTTT.

The rearrangement uses TRBV9 and TRBJ1-1, with a tentative D call TRBD1 (6 bases). The V and J ends lost 4 bases and 3 bases respectively, with 19 bases between them. From germline, CDR1 is SGDLS and CDR2 YYNGEE. This CDR3 region has 16 residues. The chain's CDR3 is CASSPGQNRWDTEAFF. The CDR3, as DNA: TGTGCCAGCAGCCCCGGACAGAACCGATGGGACACTGAAGCTTTCTTT.

This clonotype was seen more than once but under ten times. V gene TRBV29-1 combines with J gene TRBJ2-3; D is ambiguous. The CDR3 runs 13 residues. With 5 bases removed from V and 4 bases from J, the gap between germline ends came to 13 bases. The germline V gene has CDR1 SQVTM and CDR2 ANQGSEA. This CDR3 reads CSVHIESADTQYF. The CDR3 DNA reads as TGCAGCGTTCACATCGAGAGCGCAGATACGCAGTATTTT.

There are many counts of this clonotype. The rearrangement links TRBV7-2 to TRBJ1-6; D remains ambiguous. This CDR3 is built from 12 residues. V lost 1 base and J 10 bases, leaving 5 bases between the germline ends. The germline gives CDR1 SGHTA, CDR2 FQGNSA. The CDR3 sequence is CASSLEVSPLHF. CDR3 coding DNA: TGTGCCAGCAGCTTAGAAGTCTCACCCCTCCACTTT.

This rearrangement joins TRBV28 to TRBJ1-2; 9 positions agree with TRBD1. The CDR3 length is 15 residues. From germline, CDR1 is MDHEN and CDR2 SYDVKM. With V trimmed by 6 bases and J by 4 bases, 9 bases remained unmatched. CDR3 nucleotide sequence: TGTGCCAGCAGACGCCGGGACAGGGAGGGCTATGGCTACACCTTC. Protein product: CASRRRDREGYGYTF.

As regards this clonotype: The junction differs from germline at one of its ends, possibly a read error. In DNA, the CDR3 is TGTGCCGGCAGCTTGTACGGAAAACTGTTTTTT. This sequence encodes CAGSLYGKLFF. The genes are TRBV5-5 and TRBJ1-4; D call uncertain. The CDR3 consists of 11 residues. Germline loops: CDR1 SGHKS, CDR2 YYEKEE (reference sequence).

This clonotype has a handful of counts. The chain uses TRBV11-2 and TRBJ1-3; TRBD1 might be the D (6 bases). The length of the CDR3 is 18 residues. The germline V gene has CDR1 SGHAT and CDR2 FQNNGV. V dropped 5 bases and J dropped 4 bases, with 24 bases sitting between them. The CDR3 loop is CASSPAGGDLLSGNTIYF. CDR3 in DNA: TGTGCCAGCAGCCCAGCGGGGGGCGATTTACTCTCAGGAAACACCATATATTTT.

V is TRBV21-1 and J is TRBJ2-4; the D segment call TRBD2 is taken from the table without a DNA check. TRBV21-1 is assigned pseudogene status. CDR3 size: 18 residues. CDR3 residues: CASSKGALGSQAKNIQYF. For the CDR3, the DNA is TGTGCCAGCAGCAAAGGGGCCCTTGGGAGCCAAGCCAAAAACATTCAGTACTTC.

This clonotype was observed a few times. The CDR3 region has the DNA TGTGCCAGCTCATCCGGGGGGACAGGGACCTACGAGCAGTACTTC. It translates to CASSSGGTGTYEQYF. This chain joins TRBV18 and TRBJ2-7, with 9 nucleotides matching TRBD1. This CDR3 has 15 residues. Losses at the gene ends were 5 bases for V and 2 bases for J; bases not matched to a gene: 7. Germline V gene sequence: CDR1 KGHSH, CDR2 LQKENI.

V gene TRBV20-1 combines with J gene TRBJ1-2; D is undetermined. The CDR3 is made up of 12 amino acids. V was pared by 6 bases and J by 4 bases, with 12 bases between. In germline, CDR1 is DFQATT, CDR2 SNEGSKA (reference sequence). The CDR3 DNA sequence: TGCAGTGCGATCGGAGGGCCCTATGGCTACACCTTC. Protein sequence: CSAIGGPYGYTF.

This clonotype came up a few times. Here the CDR3 reads CASSFQGWDTQYF. The CDR3 DNA reads as TGTGCCAGCAGCTTTCAGGGCTGGGATACGCAGTATTTT. The chain has TRBV7-2 and TRBJ2-3; D may be TRBD1 (5 bases). Germline V lookup: CDR1 SGHTA, CDR2 FQGNSA. V was clipped by 3 bases and J by 6 bases, with 10 bases between them. The CDR3 totals 13 residues. The whole variable domain, filled in from reference TRBV7-2 and TRBJ2-3, reads GAGVSQSPSNKVTEKGKDVELRCDPISGHTALYWYRQSLGQGLEFLIYFQGNSAPDKSGLPSDRFSAERTGGSVSTLTIQRTQQEDSAVYLCASSFQGWDTQYFGPGTRLTVL.

To note about this clonotype: A clone one base away is much larger, so this may be a read error. The chain carries TRBV20-1 and TRBJ2-5; TRBD2 agrees at 9 bases. Germline V gene lookup returns CDR1 DFQATT and CDR2 SNEGSKA (reference sequence). CDR3 length: 12 amino acids. The J segment lost 4 bases and the V segment lost 7 bases, leaving 4 bases of the junction unmatched. The CDR3 DNA reads TGCAGTGTAAGCGGGGGGACAGAGACCCAGTACTTC. Amino acids: CSVSGGTETQYF.

This clonotype came up many times. The chain couples TRBV4-1 to TRBJ2-5, with 7 bases aligning to TRBD1. The CDR3 length is 20 residues. Per germline, CDR1 MGHRA and CDR2 YSYEKL. V lost 1 base, J lost 2 bases, and 19 bases stayed unmatched. Written as DNA, the CDR3 is TGCGCCAGCAGCCAAGTGGGGTTGCGACAGGGAAGTGAGCTGCAAGAGACCCAGTACTTC. It encodes CASSQVGLRQGSELQETQYF.

This clonotype was observed a few times. The V gene is TRBV12-3 or TRBV12-4, the J gene TRBJ2-4; D is possibly TRBD2 (7 bases). Trimming shortened V by 10 bases and J by 4 bases, and 20 bases separated the two germline ends. The CDR3 covers 15 residues. The CDR3: CATRKGRGQKNIQYF. Here the CDR3 DNA reads TGTGCCACCAGAAAGGGGCGGGGGCAGAAAAACATTCAGTACTTC.

Concerning this clonotype: A much larger clone is a single base away; this may be a read error. The chain carries TRBV6-5 and TRBJ1-2, with a weak D call TRBD1 (6 bases). This CDR3 comprises 14 residues. Trimming took off 0 bases at V and 10 bases at J, with 15 bases between the two ends. From germline, CDR1 is MNHEY and CDR2 SVGAGI. CDR3 protein: CASSYSRRGDDYTF. Written as DNA, the CDR3 is TGTGCCAGCAGTTACTCGAGAAGGGGGGATGACTACACCTTC.

This clonotype was seen repeatedly, ten times or more. This sequence joins TRBV20-1 and TRBJ2-1, with TRBD2 identical over 9 bases. V shed 4 bases, J shed 3 bases, and the junction held 7 bases outside the gene matches. Per the germline V gene, CDR1 is DFQATT and CDR2 is SNEGSKA (reference sequence). The CDR3 is made up of 15 amino acids. This chain's CDR3 is CSAKGQRGVYNEQFF. The DNA for the CDR3 is TGCAGTGCTAAGGGTCAGCGGGGGGTCTACAATGAGCAGTTCTTC.

This clonotype was observed a few times. The rearrangement joins TRBV7-2 to TRBJ1-1, with 8 bases that match TRBD1. The CDR3 is 16 amino acids. Germline trimming cut 4 bases from V and 1 base from J; bases unmatched to any gene: 8. CDR1 SGHTA and CDR2 FQGNSA come from the germline V gene. The CDR3 bases are TGTGCCAGCAGCTGGCCAGGGGGCTTACCGAACACTGAAGCTTTCTTT. Translated, it gives CASSWPGGLPNTEAFF. Filled out from reference TRBV7-2 and TRBJ1-1, the complete variable domain reads GAGVSQSPSNKVTEKGKDVELRCDPISGHTALYWYRQSLGQGLEFLIYFQGNSAPDKSGLPSDRFSAERTGGSVSTLTIQRTQQEDSAVYLCASSWPGGLPNTEAFFGQGTRLTVV.

This chain links TRBV7-2 with TRBJ1-2; possible D gene TRBD1, 5 bases. Germline V gene data show CDR1 as SGHTA and CDR2 as FQGNSA. CDR3 length equals 13 residues. Trimming cost V 4 bases and J 7 bases, with 13 bases left between them. The CDR3 DNA reads TGTGCCAGCAGCTCAGGGACCCCTTTTGGCTACACCTTC. Residues: CASSSGTPFGYTF.

Only one count was recorded for this clonotype. A much larger clone lies one base from this, so it may be a read error. The chain links TRBV27 to TRBJ1-2; D unclear. The CDR3 spans 13 residues. V lost 3 bases and J 6 bases, leaving 11 bases between the germline ends. Germline CDR1 reads MNHEY; CDR2 reads SMNVEV (reference sequence). Here the CDR3 DNA reads TGTGCCAGCAGTTTTTCAGAGGGCCATGGCTACACCTTC. Translated, it gives CASSFSEGHGYTF.